The clone carrying this T cell receptor beta chain has more than one count but fewer than ten. Its antigen is currently unknown. The germline gives CDR1 MNHEY, CDR2 SMNVEV (reference sequence). The CDR3 totals 17 residues. J was trimmed by 1 base and V by 4 bases; bases with no gene match: 8. This record comes from a study of beta chain features in type 1 diabetes. As every portion of the isolated RNA was reverse transcribed, the sequencing read expressed TCRB transcripts. Produced via immunoSEQ multiplex PCR; TCRdb's table is partial and in-frame only. The sample comprises fewer than 300,000 clones, 20% of which are singletons, and 0.028% rests with the top ten. Whole-study findings and limits: Fewer insertions but more deletions were seen at VDJ junctions in type 1 diabetes patients. Shorter TCRB CDR3s, moderately but significantly so, were found in Type 1 diabetes patients in all four CD4+ subsets.

The source material was naive CD4+ T cells from blood. The source of this sequence is a woman aged 40 to 50 with type 1 diabetes. V and J are TRBV27 and TRBJ1-1, with 11 bases lining up with TRBD1. DNA of the CDR3: TGTGCCAGCAGTTCGGGACAGGGGGTGGCCTGGAACACTGAAGCTTTCTTT. The encoded protein is CASSSGQGVAWNTEAFF.